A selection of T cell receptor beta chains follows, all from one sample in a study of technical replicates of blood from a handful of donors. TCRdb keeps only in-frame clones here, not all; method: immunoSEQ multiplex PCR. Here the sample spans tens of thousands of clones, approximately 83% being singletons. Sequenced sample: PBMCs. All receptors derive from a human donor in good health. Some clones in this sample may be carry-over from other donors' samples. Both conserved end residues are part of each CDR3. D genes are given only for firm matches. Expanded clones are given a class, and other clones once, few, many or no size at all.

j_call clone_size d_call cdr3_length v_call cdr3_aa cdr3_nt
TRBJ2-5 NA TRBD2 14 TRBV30 CAWSLRGGAGTQYF TGTGCCTGGAGTTTACGGGGGGGCGCAGGGACCCAGTACTTC
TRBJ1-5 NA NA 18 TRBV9 CASSVVEERENFYQPQHF TGTGCCAGCAGCGTAGTCGAGGAGCGGGAAAATTTTTATCAGCCCCAGCATTTT
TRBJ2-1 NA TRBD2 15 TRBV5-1 CASSSGTTSLDEQFF TGCGCCAGCAGCTCCGGGACTACCTCCCTGGATGAGCAGTTCTTC
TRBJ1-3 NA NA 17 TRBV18 CASSSHLPVNSGNTIYF TGTGCCAGCTCATCACACCTCCCGGTAAACTCTGGAAACACCATATATTTT
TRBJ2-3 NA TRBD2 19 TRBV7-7 CASSLEPTGTSGVTDTQYF TGTGCCAGCAGCTTAGAGCCGACCGGGACTAGCGGGGTCACAGATACGCAGTATTTT
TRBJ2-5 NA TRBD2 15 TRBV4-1 CASSLLAGGLETQYF TGCGCCAGCAGCCTACTAGCGGGGGGGCTAGAGACCCAGTACTTC
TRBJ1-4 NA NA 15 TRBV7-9 CASSFSQATNEKLFF TGTGCCAGCAGCTTCTCACAGGCAACTAATGAAAAACTGTTTTTT
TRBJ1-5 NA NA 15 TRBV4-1 CASSQERYSNQPQHF TGCGCCAGCAGCCAAGAACGGTATAGCAATCAGCCCCAGCATTTT
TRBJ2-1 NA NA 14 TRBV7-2 CASSLGLASYEQFF TGTGCCAGCAGCTTAGGTCTAGCGAGTTATGAGCAGTTCTTC
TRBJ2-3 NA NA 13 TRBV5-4 CASSSRLADTQYF TGTGCCAGCAGCTCCCGGTTAGCGGATACGCAGTATTTT
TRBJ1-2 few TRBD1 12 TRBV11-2 CASSLAGQGYTF TGTGCCAGCAGCTTAGCGGGACAGGGCTACACCTTC
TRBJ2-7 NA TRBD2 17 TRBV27 CASSKRGLAGGPYEQYF TGTGCCAGCAGTAAACGGGGACTAGCGGGAGGGCCATACGAGCAGTACTTC
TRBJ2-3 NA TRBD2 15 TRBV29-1 CSVSKRGLITDTQYF TGCAGCGTTTCCAAGCGGGGGTTGATCACAGATACGCAGTATTTT
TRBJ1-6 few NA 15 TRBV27 CASSLRTDYNSPLHF TGTGCCAGCAGTTTAAGGACAGACTATAATTCACCCCTCCACTTT
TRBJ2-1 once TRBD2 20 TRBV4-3 CASSQESTSGRARSYNEQFF TGCGCCAGCAGCCAAGAATCCACTAGCGGGAGGGCCAGATCCTACAATGAGCAGTTCTTC
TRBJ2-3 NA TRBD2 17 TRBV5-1 CASSPGLEGSRTDTQYF TGCGCCAGCAGCCCAGGACTAGAGGGTTCCCGCACAGATACGCAGTATTTT
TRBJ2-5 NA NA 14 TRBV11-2 CASSPGGAGETQYF TGTGCCAGCAGCCCCGGCGGGGCGGGAGAGACCCAGTACTTC
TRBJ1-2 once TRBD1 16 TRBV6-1 CASSEFQLTGNYGYTF TGTGCCAGCAGTGAATTCCAACTGACAGGGAACTATGGCTACACCTTC
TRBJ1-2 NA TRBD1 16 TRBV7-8 CASSSGQTLSNYGYTF TGTGCCAGCAGCTCGGGACAGACTCTTTCTAACTATGGCTACACCTTC
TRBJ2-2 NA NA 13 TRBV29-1 CSVGTSFTGELFF TGCAGCGTCGGGACAAGCTTCACCGGGGAGCTGTTTTTT